The rows below give T cell receptor beta chains drawn from one sample of a study of shared clonotypes between healthy human individuals. Method: immunoSEQ multiplex PCR; TCRdb's copy keeps in-frame clones and lacks some. The repertoire holds around 940,000 clones, approximately 76% seen once, with over 1.3% in the top ten. Specimen: memory CD4+ T cells sorted from blood. These receptors originate from a man younger than 30 in good health. Each CDR3 is given without its conserved first and last residue.

V gene,J gene,CDR3 protein
TRBV7-2,TRBJ2-1,ASSPDSGRANEQF
TRBV10-3,TRBJ1-2,AISWTGGIYGYT
TRBV7-2,TRBJ1-2,ASSESGQNYGYT
TRBV7-9,TRBJ2-7,ASSLVGQGAYEQY
TRBV5-1,TRBJ1-2,ASSLAQQGVYGYT
TRBV2,TRBJ2-1,ASLSAIEQF
TRBV2,TRBJ2-1,ASSGASGFVNEQF
TRBV6-4,TRBJ2-2,ASSDGTSAGELF
TRBV25-1,TRBJ2-2,ASSGPSGIPGELF
TRBV6-1,TRBJ2-1,ASSEELLDPPADEQF
TRBV5-1,TRBJ1-4,ASSLSPGNEKLF
TRBV5-6,TRBJ1-6,AGSRDRNIISPLH
TRBV5-6,TRBJ1-1,ASSPVGGPTEAF
TRBV6-5,TRBJ2-3,ASSYVGTTTDTQY
TRBV14,TRBJ1-2,ASSQVPGYGYT
TRBV7-3,TRBJ2-3,ASSYSGGTTDTQY
TRBV5-5,TRBJ1-5,ASSPGQGWSYQPQH
TRBV7-9,TRBJ1-3,ASSSGVYSGNTIY
TRBV13,TRBJ2-1,ASSLVASGGVKF
TRBV4-3,TRBJ2-7,ASSQEAGTDQTYEQY
TRBV7-7,TRBJ2-5,ASSRQGQQETQY
TRBV11-2,TRBJ2-7,ASSLNGGPYEQY
TRBV5-6,TRBJ2-7,ASSRDTYEQY
TRBV2,TRBJ2-2,ASSYAGELF
TRBV18,TRBJ1-3,ASSPTAGSSGNTIY
TRBV19,TRBJ1-4,ASINSGVVSNEKLF
TRBV20-1,TRBJ2-3,SARGVDTQY
TRBV10-3,TRBJ2-4,AISESVVAKNIQY
TRBV2,TRBJ2-7,ASHRDSYEQY
TRBV5-8,TRBJ2-6,ASSLTGGSGANVLT
TRBV10-2,TRBJ2-7,ASSEFRDTKIYEQY
TRBV5-1,TRBJ2-2,ASSRIGRSTGELF
TRBV7-7,TRBJ2-1,ASSPGTGRNNEQF
TRBV29-1,TRBJ2-3,SVLGGVHGTDTQY
TRBV5-6,TRBJ1-1,ASSLRSEAF
TRBV28,TRBJ2-7,ASTDAGVPYEQY
TRBV6-5,TRBJ1-5,ASRERGGADQPQH
TRBV11-2,TRBJ2-5,ASSLDRGRVAETQY
TRBV6-1,TRBJ2-4,ASREGKNIQY
TRBV5-4,TRBJ2-2,ASSLVQSDTGELF